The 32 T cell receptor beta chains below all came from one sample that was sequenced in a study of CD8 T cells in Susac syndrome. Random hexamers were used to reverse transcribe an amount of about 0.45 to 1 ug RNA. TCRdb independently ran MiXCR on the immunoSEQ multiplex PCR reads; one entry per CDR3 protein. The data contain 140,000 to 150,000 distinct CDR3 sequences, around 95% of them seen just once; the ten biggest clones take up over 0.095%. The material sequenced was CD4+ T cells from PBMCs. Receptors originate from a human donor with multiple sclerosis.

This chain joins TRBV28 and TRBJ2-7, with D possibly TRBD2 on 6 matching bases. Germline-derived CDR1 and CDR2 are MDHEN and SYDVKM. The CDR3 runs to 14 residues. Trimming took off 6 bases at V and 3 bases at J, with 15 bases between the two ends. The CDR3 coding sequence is TGTGCCAGCAGAGGAACGGGAGAGATCTACGAGCAGTACTTC. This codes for CASRGTGEIYEQYF. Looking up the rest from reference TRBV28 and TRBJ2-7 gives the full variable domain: DVKVTQSSRYLVKRTGEKVFLECVQDMDHENMFWYRQDPGLGLRLIYFSYDVKMKEKGDIPEGYSVSREKKERFSLILESASTNQTSMYLCASRGTGEIYEQYFGPGTRLTVT.

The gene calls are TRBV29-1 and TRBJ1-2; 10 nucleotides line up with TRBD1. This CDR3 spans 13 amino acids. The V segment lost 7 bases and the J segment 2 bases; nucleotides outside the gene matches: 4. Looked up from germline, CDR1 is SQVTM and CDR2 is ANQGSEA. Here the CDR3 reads CSADRGHNYGYTF. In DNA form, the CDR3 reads TGCAGCGCCGACAGGGGGCACAACTATGGCTACACCTTC.

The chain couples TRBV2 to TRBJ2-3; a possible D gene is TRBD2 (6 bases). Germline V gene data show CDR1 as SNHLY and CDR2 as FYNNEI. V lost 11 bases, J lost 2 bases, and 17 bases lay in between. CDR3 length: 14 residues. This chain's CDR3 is CAGHTGLPTDTQYF. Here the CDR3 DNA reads TGTGCCGGGCACACGGGACTTCCCACAGATACGCAGTATTTT. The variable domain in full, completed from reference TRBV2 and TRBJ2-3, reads EPEVTQTPSHQVTQMGQEVILRCVPISNHLYFYWYRQILGQKVEFLVSFYNNEISEKSEIFDDQFSVERPDGSNFTLKIRSTKLEDSAMYFCAGHTGLPTDTQYFGPGTRLTVL.

The CDR3: CASSGRDYLQETQYF. In DNA form, the CDR3 reads TGTGCCAGCAGCGGGAGGGACTACCTCCAAGAGACCCAGTACTTC. This chain uses TRBV5-6 with TRBJ2-5, with 7 bases identical to TRBD2. Looked up from germline, CDR1 is SGHDT and CDR2 is YYEEEE. J lost 1 base, V lost 4 bases, and 7 bases had no gene match. The CDR3 length is 15 residues.

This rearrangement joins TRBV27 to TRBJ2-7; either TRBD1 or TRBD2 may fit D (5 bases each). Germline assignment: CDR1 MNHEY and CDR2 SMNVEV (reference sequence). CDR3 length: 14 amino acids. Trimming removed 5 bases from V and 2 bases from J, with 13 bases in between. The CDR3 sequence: CASSPTRDAYEQYF. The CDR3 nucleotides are TGTGCCAGCAGTCCGACCCGGGACGCCTACGAGCAGTACTTC.

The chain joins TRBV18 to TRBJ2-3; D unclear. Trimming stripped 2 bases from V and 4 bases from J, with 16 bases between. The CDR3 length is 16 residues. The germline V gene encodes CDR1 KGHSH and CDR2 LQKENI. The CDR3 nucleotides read TGTGCCAGCTCACCAAGCCAGGTGGCGCCGTCAGATACGCAGTATTTT. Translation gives CASSPSQVAPSDTQYF.

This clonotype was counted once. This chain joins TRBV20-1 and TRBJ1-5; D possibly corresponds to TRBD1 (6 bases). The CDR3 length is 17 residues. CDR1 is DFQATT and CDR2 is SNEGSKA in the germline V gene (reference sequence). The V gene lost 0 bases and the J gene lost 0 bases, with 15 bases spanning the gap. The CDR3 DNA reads TGCAGTGCTAGAGATCGGCGCGGGGGCCCTAGCAATCAGCCCCAGCATTTT. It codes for CSARDRRGGPSNQPQHF.

The CDR3: CASSRGQSYNEQFF. CDR3 DNA sequence: TGTGCCAGCAGTCGAGGACAGAGTTACAATGAGCAGTTCTTC. This chain joins TRBV2 and TRBJ2-1; D perhaps matches TRBD1 (6 bases). The CDR3 length is 14 residues. The germline V and J ends were trimmed by 5 bases and 4 bases, with 12 bases remaining between them. In germline, CDR1 is SNHLY, CDR2 FYNNEI.

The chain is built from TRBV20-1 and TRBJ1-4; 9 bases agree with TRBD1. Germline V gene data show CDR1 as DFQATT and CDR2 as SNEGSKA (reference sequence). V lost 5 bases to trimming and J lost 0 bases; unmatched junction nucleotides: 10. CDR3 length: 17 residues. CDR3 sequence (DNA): TGCAGTGCTCCTGGGACAGGGCCTCGTGCAACTAATGAAAAACTGTTTTTT. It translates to CSAPGTGPRATNEKLFF.

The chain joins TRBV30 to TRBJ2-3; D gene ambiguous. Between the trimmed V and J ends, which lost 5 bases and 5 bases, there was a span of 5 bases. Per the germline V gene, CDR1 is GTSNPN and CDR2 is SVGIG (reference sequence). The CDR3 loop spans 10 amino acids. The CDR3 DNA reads TGTGCCTGGGGAGAAGATACGCAGTATTTT. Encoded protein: CAWGEDTQYF.

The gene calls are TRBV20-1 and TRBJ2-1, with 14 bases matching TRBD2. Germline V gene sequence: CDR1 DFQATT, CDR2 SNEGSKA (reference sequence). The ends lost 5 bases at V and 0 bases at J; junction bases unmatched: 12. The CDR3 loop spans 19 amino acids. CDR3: CSAPAAGLAGASSYNEQFF. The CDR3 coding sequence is TGCAGTGCTCCAGCCGCGGGACTAGCGGGGGCTAGCTCCTACAATGAGCAGTTCTTC.

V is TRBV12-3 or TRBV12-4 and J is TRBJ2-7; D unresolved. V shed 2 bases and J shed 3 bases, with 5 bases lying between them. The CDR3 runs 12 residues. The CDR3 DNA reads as TGTGCCAGCAGTTTAAGGAACTACGAGCAGTACTTC. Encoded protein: CASSLRNYEQYF.

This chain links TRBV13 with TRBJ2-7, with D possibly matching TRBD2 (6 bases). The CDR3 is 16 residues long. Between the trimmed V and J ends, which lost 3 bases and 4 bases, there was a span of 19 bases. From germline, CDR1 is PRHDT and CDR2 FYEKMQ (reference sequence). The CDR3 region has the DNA TGTGCCAGCAGCTTGTTCAGGGCGGGAAGAGAATACGAGCAGTACTTC. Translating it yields CASSLFRAGREYEQYF.

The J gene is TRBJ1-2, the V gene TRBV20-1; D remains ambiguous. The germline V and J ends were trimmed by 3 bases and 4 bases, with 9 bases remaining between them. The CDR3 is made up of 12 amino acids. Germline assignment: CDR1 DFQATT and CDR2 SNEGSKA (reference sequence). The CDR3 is CSASPNSYGYTF. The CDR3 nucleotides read TGCAGTGCTAGTCCCAACAGCTATGGCTACACCTTC.

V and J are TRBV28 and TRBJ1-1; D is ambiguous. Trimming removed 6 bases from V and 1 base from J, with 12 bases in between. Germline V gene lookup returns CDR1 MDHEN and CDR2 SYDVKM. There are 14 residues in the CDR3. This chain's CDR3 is CASSLILENTEAFF. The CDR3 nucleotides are TGTGCCAGCAGCCTCATATTGGAGAACACTGAAGCTTTCTTT.

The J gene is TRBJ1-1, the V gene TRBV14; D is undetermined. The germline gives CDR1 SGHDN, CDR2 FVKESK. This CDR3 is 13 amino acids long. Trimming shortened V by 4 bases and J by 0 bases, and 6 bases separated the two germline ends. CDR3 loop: CASSPSLNTEAFF. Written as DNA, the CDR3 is TGTGCCAGCAGCCCCTCCTTGAACACTGAAGCTTTCTTT.

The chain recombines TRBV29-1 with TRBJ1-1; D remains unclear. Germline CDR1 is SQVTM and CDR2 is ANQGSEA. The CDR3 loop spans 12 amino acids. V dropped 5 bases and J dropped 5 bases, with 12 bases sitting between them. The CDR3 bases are TGCAGCGTTTACCGGACGGGGACTGAAGCTTTCTTT. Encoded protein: CSVYRTGTEAFF.

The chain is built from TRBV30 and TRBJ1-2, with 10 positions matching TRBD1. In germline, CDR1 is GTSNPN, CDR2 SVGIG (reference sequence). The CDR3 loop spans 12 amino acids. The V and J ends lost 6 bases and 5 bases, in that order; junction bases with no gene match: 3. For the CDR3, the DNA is TGTGCCTGCCGGGACAGGGGATATGGCTACACCTTC. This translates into CACRDRGYGYTF.

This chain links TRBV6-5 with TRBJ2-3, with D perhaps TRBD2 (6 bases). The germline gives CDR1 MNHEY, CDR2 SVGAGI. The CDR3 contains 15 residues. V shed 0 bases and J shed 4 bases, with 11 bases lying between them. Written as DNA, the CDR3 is TGTGCCAGCAGTTACTCCCTCGGGGGTCCAGATACGCAGTATTTT. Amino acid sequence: CASSYSLGGPDTQYF.

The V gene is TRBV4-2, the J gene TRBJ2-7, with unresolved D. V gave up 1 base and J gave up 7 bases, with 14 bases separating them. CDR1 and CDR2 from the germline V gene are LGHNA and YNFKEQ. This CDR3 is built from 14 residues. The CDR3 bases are TGTGCCAGCAGCCAAGCCCTCGCGGCGTATGAGCAGTACTTC. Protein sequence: CASSQALAAYEQYF.

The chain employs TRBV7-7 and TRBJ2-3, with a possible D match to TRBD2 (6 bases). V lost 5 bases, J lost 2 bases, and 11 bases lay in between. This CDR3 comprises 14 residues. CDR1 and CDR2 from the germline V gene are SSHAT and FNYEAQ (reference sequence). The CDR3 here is CASSPGLPTDTQYF. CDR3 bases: TGTGCCAGCAGCCCGGGACTGCCCACAGATACGCAGTATTTT.

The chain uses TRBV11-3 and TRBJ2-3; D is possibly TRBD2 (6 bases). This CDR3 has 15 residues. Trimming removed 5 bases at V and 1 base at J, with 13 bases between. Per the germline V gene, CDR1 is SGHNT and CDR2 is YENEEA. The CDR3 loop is CASSQRRGGTDTQYF. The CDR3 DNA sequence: TGTGCCAGCAGCCAAAGGAGGGGAGGCACAGATACGCAGTATTTT.

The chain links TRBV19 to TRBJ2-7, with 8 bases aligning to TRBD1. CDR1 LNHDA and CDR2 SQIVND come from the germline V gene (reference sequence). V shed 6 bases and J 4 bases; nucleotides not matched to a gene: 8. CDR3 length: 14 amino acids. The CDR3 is CASSIGTGLYEQYF. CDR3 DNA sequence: TGTGCCAGTAGCATTGGGACAGGTCTTTACGAGCAGTACTTC.

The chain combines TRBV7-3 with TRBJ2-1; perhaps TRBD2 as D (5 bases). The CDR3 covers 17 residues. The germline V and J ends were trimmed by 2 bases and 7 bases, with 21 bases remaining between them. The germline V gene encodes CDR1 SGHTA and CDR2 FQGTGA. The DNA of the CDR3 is TGTGCCAGCAGCTTACTCGGTCCGGAGGCGGGTGGGAATGAGCAGTTCTTC. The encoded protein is CASSLLGPEAGGNEQFF. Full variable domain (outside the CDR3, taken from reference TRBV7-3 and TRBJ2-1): GAGVSQTPSNKVTEKGKYVELRCDPISGHTALYWYRQSLGQGPEFLIYFQGTGAADDSGLPNDRFFAVRPEGSVSTLKIQRTERGDSAVYLCASSLLGPEAGGNEQFFGPGTRLTVL.

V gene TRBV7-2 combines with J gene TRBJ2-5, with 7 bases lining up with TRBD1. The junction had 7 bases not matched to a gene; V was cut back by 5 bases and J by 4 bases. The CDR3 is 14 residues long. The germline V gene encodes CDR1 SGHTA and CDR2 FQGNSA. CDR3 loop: CASSHTGDRETQYF. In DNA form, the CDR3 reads TGTGCCAGCAGCCATACAGGGGATCGAGAGACCCAGTACTTC. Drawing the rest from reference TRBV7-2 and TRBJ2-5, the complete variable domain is GAGVSQSPSNKVTEKGKDVELRCDPISGHTALYWYRQSLGQGLEFLIYFQGNSAPDKSGLPSDRFSAERTGGSVSTLTIQRTQQEDSAVYLCASSHTGDRETQYFGPGTRLLVL.

In nucleotides, the CDR3 is TGCAGCGTTGATGGGACAGGGGGGTCTGAAGCTTTCTTT. As protein: CSVDGTGGSEAFF. The genes are TRBV29-1 and TRBJ1-1; 11 nucleotides agree with TRBD1. V shed 3 bases and J 6 bases; nucleotides not matched to a gene: 3. CDR1 and CDR2 from the germline V gene are SQVTM and ANQGSEA. This CDR3 contains 13 residues.

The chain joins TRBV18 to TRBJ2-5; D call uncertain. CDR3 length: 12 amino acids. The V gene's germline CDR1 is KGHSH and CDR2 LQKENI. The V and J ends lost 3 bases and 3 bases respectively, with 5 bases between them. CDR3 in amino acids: CASSPGKETQYF. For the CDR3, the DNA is TGTGCCAGCTCACCGGGAAAAGAGACCCAGTACTTC.

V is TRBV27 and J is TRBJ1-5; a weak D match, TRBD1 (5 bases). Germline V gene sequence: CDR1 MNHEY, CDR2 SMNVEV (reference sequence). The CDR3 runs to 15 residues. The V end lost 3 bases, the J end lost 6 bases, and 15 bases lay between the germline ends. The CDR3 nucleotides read TGTGCCAGCAGTTTTCAGGCAGGGTGGGCTCAGCCCCAGCATTTT. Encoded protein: CASSFQAGWAQPQHF.

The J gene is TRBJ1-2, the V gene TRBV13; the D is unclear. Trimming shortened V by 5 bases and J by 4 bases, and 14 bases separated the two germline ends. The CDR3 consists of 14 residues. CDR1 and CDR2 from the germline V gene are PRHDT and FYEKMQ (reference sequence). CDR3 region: CASSASRLLYGYTF. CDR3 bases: TGTGCCAGCAGCGCAAGCCGCCTGCTCTATGGCTACACCTTC.

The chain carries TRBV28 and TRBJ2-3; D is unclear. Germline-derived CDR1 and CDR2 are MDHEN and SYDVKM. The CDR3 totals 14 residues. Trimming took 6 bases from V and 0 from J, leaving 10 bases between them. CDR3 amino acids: CASSPLPSTDTQYF. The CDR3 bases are TGTGCCAGCAGCCCCTTGCCTAGCACAGATACGCAGTATTTT. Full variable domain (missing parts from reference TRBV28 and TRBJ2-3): DVKVTQSSRYLVKRTGEKVFLECVQDMDHENMFWYRQDPGLGLRLIYFSYDVKMKEKGDIPEGYSVSREKKERFSLILESASTNQTSMYLCASSPLPSTDTQYFGPGTRLTVL.

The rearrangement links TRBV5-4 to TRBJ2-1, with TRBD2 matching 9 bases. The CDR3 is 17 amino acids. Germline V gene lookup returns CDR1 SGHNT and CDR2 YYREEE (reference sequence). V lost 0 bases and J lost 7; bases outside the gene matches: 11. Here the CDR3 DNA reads TGTGCCAGCAGCTTGGATGTAGTGAGGAGCGGGGGGAATGAGCAGTTCTTC. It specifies CASSLDVVRSGGNEQFF.

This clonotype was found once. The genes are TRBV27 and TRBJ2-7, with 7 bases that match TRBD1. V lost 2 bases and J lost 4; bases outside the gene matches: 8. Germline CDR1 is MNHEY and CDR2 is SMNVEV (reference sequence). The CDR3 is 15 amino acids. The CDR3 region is CASSLIDRVGYEQYF. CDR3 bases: TGTGCCAGCAGTTTAATAGACAGGGTCGGGTACGAGCAGTACTTC.